This TCR beta chain is drawn from a study of T cells expressing NK-cell markers. Study-wide results and caveats: One observes that, in several donors, these clonotypes were also the leading ones within the CD3+CD56-NKG2C+ fraction. The study found dominant NKG2C+ clonotypes at roughly 1.0-8% of CD8+ T cells in about six donors.

TCRdb reworked the 5' RACE reads into one entry per CDR3 protein, no DNA. The sample totals 200,000 to 300,000 distinct CDR3 sequences; its top ten clones hold 0.3% to 0.45%. In regard to this clonotype: Its cognate antigen is unknown.

The CDR3 is 13 residues long. This clonotype was sampled from a man in his late teens or twenties in good health. The chain links TRBV12-3 or TRBV12-4 to TRBJ2-3; the D call of TRBD2 rests on TCRdb alone, since no DNA is present to check it. The material sequenced was blood T cells: a sorted CD56 or NKG2C T cell subset, CD4+ or CD8+ T cells, or bulk PBMC T cells (not recorded which). The CDR3 reads CASSLRRGITQYF.